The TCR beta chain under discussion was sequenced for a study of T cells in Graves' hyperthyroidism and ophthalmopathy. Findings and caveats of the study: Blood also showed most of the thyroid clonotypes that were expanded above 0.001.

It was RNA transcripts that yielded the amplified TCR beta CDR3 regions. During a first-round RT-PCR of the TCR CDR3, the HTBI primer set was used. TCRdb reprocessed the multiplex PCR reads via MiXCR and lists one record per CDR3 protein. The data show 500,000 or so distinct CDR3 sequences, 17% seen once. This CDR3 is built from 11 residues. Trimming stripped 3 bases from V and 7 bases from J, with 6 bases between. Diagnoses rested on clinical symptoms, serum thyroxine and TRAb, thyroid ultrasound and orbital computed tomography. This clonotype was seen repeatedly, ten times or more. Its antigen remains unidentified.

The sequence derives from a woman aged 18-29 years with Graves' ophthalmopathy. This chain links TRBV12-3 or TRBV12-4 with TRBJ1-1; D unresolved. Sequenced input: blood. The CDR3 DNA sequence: TGTGCCAGCAGTTTCGCCCGTGAAGCTTTCTTT. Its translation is CASSFAREAFF.